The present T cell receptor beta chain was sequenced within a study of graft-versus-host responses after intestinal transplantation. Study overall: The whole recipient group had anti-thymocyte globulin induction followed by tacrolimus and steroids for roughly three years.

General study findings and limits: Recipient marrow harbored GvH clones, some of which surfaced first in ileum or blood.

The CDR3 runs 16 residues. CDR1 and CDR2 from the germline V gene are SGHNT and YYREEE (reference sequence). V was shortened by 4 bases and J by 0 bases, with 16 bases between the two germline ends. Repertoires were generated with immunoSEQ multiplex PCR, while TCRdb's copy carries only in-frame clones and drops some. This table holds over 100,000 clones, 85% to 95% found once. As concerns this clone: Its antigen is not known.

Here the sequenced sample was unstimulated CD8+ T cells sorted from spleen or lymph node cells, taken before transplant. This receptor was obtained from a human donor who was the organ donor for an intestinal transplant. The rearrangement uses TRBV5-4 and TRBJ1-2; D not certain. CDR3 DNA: TGTGCCAGCAGCCGACCCCGACACGGGTCTAACTATGGCTACACCTTC. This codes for CASSRPRHGSNYGYTF.